This T cell receptor beta chain was found in a study of T cell repertoires in cytomegalovirus infection. About the research overall: Well-studied HLA-B-restricted epitopes and recently identified HLA-C-restricted epitopes of CMV were both used in the study. Evidence of both CMV infection and a matching HLA type came from public TCR beta signatures.

Regarding the study as a whole: Identification of carriers of CMV plus the relevant HLA was performed using cumulative public TCR beta family frequency. CMV-specific TCR beta clonotypes restricted by HLA-C were the ones dominating the ex vivo response.

MiXCR, applied by TCRdb to the reads, yields one record per CDR3 protein. The sample carries about 500,000 distinct CDR3 sequences, around 30% recorded once. The CDR3 runs to 16 residues. The germline V and J ends were trimmed by 4 bases and 2 bases, with 14 bases remaining between them. In germline, CDR1 is MNHEY, CDR2 SMNVEV (reference sequence). Points on this clonotype: What it binds is unknown.

This sequence originates from a human donor in good health (CMV status not recorded). Some clones in this sample may be carry-over from other donors' samples. The genes are TRBV27 and TRBJ2-2; weak D call: TRBD1 (6 bases). The input for sequencing was cultured PBMCs, taken from culture after CMV antigen stimulation. CDR3 sequence: CASSSAGTYNTGELFF. The CDR3 DNA reads TGTGCCAGCAGTTCGGCCGGGACATATAACACCGGGGAGCTGTTTTTT.